A single sample is the source of the 9 T cell receptor beta chains below, sequenced in a study of cytomegalovirus exposure and HLA in healthy donors. Primers included in the PCR were 60 Vbeta and 13 Jbeta primers. Assay: immunoSEQ multiplex PCR; the TCRdb copy retains only in-frame clones and omits some. This sample's clone table lists 100,000 to 150,000 clones. Sequencing used PBMCs. The receptor set was obtained from a man under 40 in good health and CMV-seronegative.

Remarks on this clone: A read error may produce the germline difference seen at one junction end. The chain combines TRBV5-1 with TRBJ2-7; D not certain. The CDR3 spans 13 residues. The V gene's germline CDR1 is SGHRS and CDR2 YFSETQ. The CDR3 DNA follows: TGCGTCAGCAGCTTAGAGAGCATCTACGAGCAGTACTTC. It encodes CVSSLESIYEQYF.

This chain connects TRBV25-1 to TRBJ2-1; 8 bases agree with TRBD2. This CDR3 spans 16 amino acids. V dropped 0 bases and J dropped 7; count of bases not matched to a gene: 8. Germline values: CDR1 MGHDK, CDR2 SYGVNS. The CDR3 protein is CASSEYSSGSRNEQFF. CDR3 sequence (DNA): TGTGCCAGCAGTGAATATTCCAGCGGGAGCCGAAATGAGCAGTTCTTC.

The rearrangement joins TRBV25-1 to TRBJ2-1; the D gene is possibly TRBD2 (6 bases). Germline-derived CDR1 and CDR2 are MGHDK and SYGVNS. The CDR3 has 13 amino acids. V dropped 6 bases and J dropped 7 bases, with 13 bases sitting between them. DNA of the CDR3: TGTGCCAGCAGAGAAATTGGGGGGAATGAGCAGTTCTTC. It encodes CASREIGGNEQFF.

The chain employs TRBV10-3 and TRBJ2-7, with TRBD1 identical over 11 bases. The CDR3 spans 12 residues. Germline V gives CDR1 ENHRY, CDR2 SYGVKD. With 10 bases clipped from V and 5 bases from J, the junction kept 4 bases outside the gene matches. CDR3 residues: CATEGQGDEQYF. CDR3 nucleotide sequence: TGTGCCACCGAGGGACAGGGGGACGAGCAGTACTTC.

The chain joins TRBV5-1 to TRBJ1-2, with TRBD1 matching over 10 bases. In germline, CDR1 is SGHRS, CDR2 YFSETQ. This CDR3 comprises 15 residues. V dropped 4 bases and J dropped 8; count of bases not matched to a gene: 11. CDR3 loop: CASSPPGQGWNGYTF. The CDR3 DNA is TGCGCCAGCAGCCCGCCGGGACAGGGGTGGAACGGCTACACCTTC. The full variable domain, rest sourced from reference TRBV5-1 and TRBJ1-2, is KAGVTQTPRYLIKTRGQQVTLSCSPISGHRSVSWYQQTPGQGLQFLFEYFSETQRNKGNFPGRFSGRQFSNSRSEMNVSTLELGDSALYLCASSPPGQGWNGYTFGSGTRLTVV.

J is TRBJ1-2 and V is TRBV29-1; 8 bases match TRBD1. J gave up 4 bases and V 7 bases, and 14 bases lay outside the gene matches. The CDR3 contains 15 residues. Looked up from germline, CDR1 is SQVTM and CDR2 is ANQGSEA. CDR3 DNA: TGCAGCGCATTGTTTGACAGGGGAGCCCCCTATGGCTACACCTTC. It is translated as CSALFDRGAPYGYTF. Based on the CDR3 plus reference TRBV29-1 and TRBJ1-2, the full variable domain is SAVISQKPSRDICQRGTSLTIQCQVDSQVTMMFWYRQQPGQSLTLIATANQGSEATYESGFVIDKFPISRPNLTFSTLTVSNMSPEDSSIYLCSALFDRGAPYGYTFGSGTRLTVV.

This rearrangement joins TRBV7-3 to TRBJ2-1; TRBD2 matches 12 bases. Germline CDR1 SGHTA, CDR2 FQGTGA. The V segment lost 2 bases and the J segment 8 bases; nucleotides outside the gene matches: 4. The CDR3 spans 15 residues. The CDR3: CASSLLAGGPDEQFF. The CDR3 DNA is TGTGCCAGCAGCTTACTAGCGGGAGGGCCCGATGAGCAGTTCTTC.

The J gene is TRBJ2-2, the V gene TRBV28; D may be TRBD1 (5 bases). Germline CDR1 reads MDHEN; CDR2 reads SYDVKM. The V gene lost 4 bases and the J gene lost 5 bases, with 11 bases spanning the gap. This CDR3 contains 14 residues. DNA of the CDR3: TGTGCCAGCAGTTCTCCAGGGTCGACCGGGGAGCTGTTTTTT. Residues: CASSSPGSTGELFF.

The genes are TRBV7-9 and TRBJ2-7; TRBD1 aligns across 9 bases. This CDR3 comprises 16 residues. Trimming at V came to 3 bases and at J to 7 bases, leaving 13 bases not matched to a gene. CDR1 and CDR2 from the germline V gene are SEHNR and FQNEAQ (reference sequence). Here the CDR3 reads CASSFRLGTGPFEQYF. The DNA of the CDR3 is TGTGCCAGCAGCTTCAGACTCGGGACAGGGCCCTTTGAGCAGTACTTC.